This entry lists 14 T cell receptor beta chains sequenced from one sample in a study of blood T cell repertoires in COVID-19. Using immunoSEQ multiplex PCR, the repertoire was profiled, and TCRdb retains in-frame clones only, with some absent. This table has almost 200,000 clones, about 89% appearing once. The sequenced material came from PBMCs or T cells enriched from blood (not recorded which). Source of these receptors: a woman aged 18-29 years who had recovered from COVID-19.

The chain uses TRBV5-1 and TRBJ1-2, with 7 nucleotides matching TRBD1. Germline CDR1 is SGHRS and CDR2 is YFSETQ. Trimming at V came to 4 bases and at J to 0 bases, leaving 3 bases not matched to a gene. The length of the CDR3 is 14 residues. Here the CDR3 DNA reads TGCGCCAGCAGCCGGGACAGACCTAACTATGGCTACACCTTC. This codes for CASSRDRPNYGYTF.

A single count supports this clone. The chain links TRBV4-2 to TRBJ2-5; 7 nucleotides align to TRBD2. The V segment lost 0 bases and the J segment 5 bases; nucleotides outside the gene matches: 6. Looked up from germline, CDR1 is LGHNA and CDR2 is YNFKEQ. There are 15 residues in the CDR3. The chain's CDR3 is CASSQDPGGGETQYF. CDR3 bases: TGTGCCAGCAGCCAAGATCCGGGGGGTGGGGAGACCCAGTACTTC.

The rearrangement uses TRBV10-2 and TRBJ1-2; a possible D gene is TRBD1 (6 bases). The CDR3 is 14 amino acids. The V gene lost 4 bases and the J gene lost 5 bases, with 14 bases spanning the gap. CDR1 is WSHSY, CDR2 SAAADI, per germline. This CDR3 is CASSATTGAYGYTF. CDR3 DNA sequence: TGCGCCAGCAGTGCTACGACAGGCGCTTATGGCTACACCTTC.

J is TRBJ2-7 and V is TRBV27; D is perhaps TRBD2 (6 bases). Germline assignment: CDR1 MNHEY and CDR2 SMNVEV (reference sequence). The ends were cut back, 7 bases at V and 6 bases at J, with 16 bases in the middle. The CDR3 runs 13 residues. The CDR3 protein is CASKYVGTSEQYF. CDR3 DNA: TGTGCCAGCAAATACGTAGGGACTTCCGAGCAGTACTTC.

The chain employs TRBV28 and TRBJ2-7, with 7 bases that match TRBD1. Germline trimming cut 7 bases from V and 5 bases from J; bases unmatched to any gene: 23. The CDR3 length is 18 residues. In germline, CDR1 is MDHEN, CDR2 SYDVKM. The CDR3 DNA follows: TGTGCCAGCACTCGCCGCAAGCCCACCAGAAGGGGGCCCAACGAGCAGTACTTC. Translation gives CASTRRKPTRRGPNEQYF.

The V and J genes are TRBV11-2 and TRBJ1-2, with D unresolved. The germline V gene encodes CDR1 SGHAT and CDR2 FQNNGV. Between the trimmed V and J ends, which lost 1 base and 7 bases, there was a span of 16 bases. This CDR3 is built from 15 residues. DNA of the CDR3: TGTGCCAGCAGCTTAGGTATAGGGAGAAAAGGTGGCTACACCTTC. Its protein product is CASSLGIGRKGGYTF. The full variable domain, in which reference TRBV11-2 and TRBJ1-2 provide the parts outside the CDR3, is EAGVAQSPRYKIIEKRQSVAFWCNPISGHATLYWYQQILGQGPKLLIQFQNNGVVDDSQLPKDRFSAERLKGVDSTLKIQPAKLEDSAVYLCASSLGIGRKGGYTFGSGTRLTVV.

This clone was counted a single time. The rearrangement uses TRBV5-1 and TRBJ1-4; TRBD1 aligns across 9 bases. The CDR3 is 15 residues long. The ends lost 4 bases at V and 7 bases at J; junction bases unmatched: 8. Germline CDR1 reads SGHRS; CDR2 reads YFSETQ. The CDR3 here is CASSPEGQGREKLFF. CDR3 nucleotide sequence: TGCGCCAGCAGCCCCGAGGGACAGGGTCGTGAAAAACTGTTTTTT.

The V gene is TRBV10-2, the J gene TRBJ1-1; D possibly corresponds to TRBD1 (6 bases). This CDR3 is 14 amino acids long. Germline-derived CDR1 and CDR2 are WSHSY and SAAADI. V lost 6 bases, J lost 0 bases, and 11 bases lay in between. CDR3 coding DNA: TGCGCCAGCAGGGGGGCAGCAATGAACACTGAAGCTTTCTTT. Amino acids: CASRGAAMNTEAFF.

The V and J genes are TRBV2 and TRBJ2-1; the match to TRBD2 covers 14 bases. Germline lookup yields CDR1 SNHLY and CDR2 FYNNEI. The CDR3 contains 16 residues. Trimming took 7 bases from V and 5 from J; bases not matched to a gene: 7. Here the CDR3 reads CASKGLAGVPNNEQFF. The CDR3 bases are TGTGCCAGCAAGGGACTAGCGGGGGTGCCGAACAATGAGCAGTTCTTC.

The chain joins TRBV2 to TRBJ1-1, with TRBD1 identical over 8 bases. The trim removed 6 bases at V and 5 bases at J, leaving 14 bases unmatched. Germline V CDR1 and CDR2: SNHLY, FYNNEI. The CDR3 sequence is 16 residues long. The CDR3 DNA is TGTGCCAGCAGCCGCCTCTTGGACAGGGTTGGGACTGAAGCTTTCTTT. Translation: CASSRLLDRVGTEAFF.

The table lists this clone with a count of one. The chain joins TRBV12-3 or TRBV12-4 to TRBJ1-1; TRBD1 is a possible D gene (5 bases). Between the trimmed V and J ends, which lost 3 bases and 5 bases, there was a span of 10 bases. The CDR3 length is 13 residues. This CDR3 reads CASSLEQETEAFF. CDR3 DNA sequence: TGTGCCAGCAGTTTGGAACAGGAAACTGAAGCTTTCTTT.

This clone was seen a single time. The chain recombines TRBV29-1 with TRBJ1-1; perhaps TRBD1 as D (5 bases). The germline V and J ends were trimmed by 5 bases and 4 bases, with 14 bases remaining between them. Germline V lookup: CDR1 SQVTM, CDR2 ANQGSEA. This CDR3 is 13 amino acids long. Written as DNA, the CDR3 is TGCAGCGTTCCCAGGGTGGCGAGCACTGAAGCTTTCTTT. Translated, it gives CSVPRVASTEAFF.

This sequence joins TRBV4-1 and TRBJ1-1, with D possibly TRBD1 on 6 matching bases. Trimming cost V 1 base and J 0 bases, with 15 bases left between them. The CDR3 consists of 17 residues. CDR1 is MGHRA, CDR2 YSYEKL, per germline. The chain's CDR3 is CASSQGHRGQLNTEAFF. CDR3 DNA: TGCGCCAGCAGCCAAGGACATCGTGGACAGTTGAACACTGAAGCTTTCTTT.

This CDR3 reads CASSHGTSTDTQYF. CDR3 in DNA: TGTGCCAGCAGCCACGGGACTAGCACAGATACGCAGTATTTT. The rearrangement joins TRBV5-6 to TRBJ2-3, with a possible D match to TRBD2 (6 bases). V lost 4 bases and J 0 bases, leaving 9 bases between the germline ends. This CDR3 has 14 residues. The germline gives CDR1 SGHDT, CDR2 YYEEEE.